This is a list of T cell receptor beta chains from one sample in a study of blood T cell repertoires in COVID-19. Sequencing was performed with immunoSEQ multiplex PCR; in TCRdb, only in-frame clones are kept and a portion is missing. The data show over 120,000 clones, with just under 85% seen just once and 3% held by the top ten. The material sequenced was peripheral blood. These receptor sequences come from a woman of 80 years or more with acute or convalescent COVID-19. The CDR3 runs from the conserved cysteine through the conserved F or W. A D gene is named only where the DNA matches it firmly. The size field is filled for only some rows; it gives once, few, many or a size class.

clone_size	v_call	d_call	j_call	cdr3_aa	cdr3_nt
NA	TRBV5-6	NA	TRBJ1-5	CASSLKGREGSQPQHF	TGTGCCAGCAGCTTGAAAGGCAGGGAGGGCTCTCAGCCCCAGCATTTT
few	TRBV7-2	NA	TRBJ1-2	CASSLSRERRVDGYTF	TGTGCCAGCAGCTTATCCCGGGAGCGCAGGGTGGATGGCTACACCTTC
NA	TRBV19	TRBD1	TRBJ2-1	CASSIDRGRDNEQFF	TGTGCCAGTAGTATCGACAGGGGACGGGACAATGAGCAGTTCTTC
NA	TRBV4-1	TRBD1	TRBJ1-1	CASSQGQGDGNTEAFF	TGCGCCAGCAGCCAAGGACAGGGGGACGGGAACACTGAAGCTTTCTTT
NA	TRBV4-2	NA	TRBJ1-2	CASSQELRSNYGYTF	TGTGCCAGCAGCCAAGAGCTACGGTCGAACTATGGCTACACCTTC
once	TRBV2	TRBD1	TRBJ1-4	CASSENRGRDEKLFF	TGTGCCAGCAGTGAAAACAGGGGTCGAGATGAAAAACTGTTTTTT
NA	TRBV2	NA	TRBJ2-3	CASSRMGLQTDTQYF	TGTGCCAGCAGTAGGATGGGGCTCCAGACAGATACGCAGTATTTT
NA	TRBV6-5	TRBD1	TRBJ2-7	CASSYRPGQPYEQYF	TGTGCCAGCAGTTACAGGCCGGGACAGCCCTACGAGCAGTACTTC
NA	TRBV7-7	TRBD1	TRBJ2-7	CASSTGTGGNNEQYF	TGTGCCAGCAGCACCGGGACAGGGGGCAACAACGAGCAGTACTTC
NA	TRBV3-1/TRBV3-2	NA	TRBJ2-2	CASSPSSTGELFF	TGTGCCAGCAGCCCCTCGAGTACCGGGGAGCTGTTTTTT
NA	TRBV2	NA	TRBJ1-6	CASSEASRSLHF	TGTGCCAGCAGTGAAGCTAGCCGGTCCCTCCACTTT
NA	TRBV7-9	TRBD1	TRBJ2-1	CASSLGTGENEQFF	TGTGCCAGCAGCTTAGGGACAGGGGAGAATGAGCAGTTCTTC
NA	TRBV7-2	TRBD2	TRBJ2-3	CASSLRGGGTDTQYF	TGTGCCAGCAGCCTCCGGGGGGGCGGGACAGATACGCAGTATTTT
NA	TRBV5-1	NA	TRBJ1-2	CASSLGPGDYGYTF	TGCGCCAGCAGCTTGGGGCCGGGGGACTATGGCTACACCTTC
NA	TRBV6-5	NA	TRBJ2-1	CASSLQGYEQFF	TGTGCCAGCAGCTTACAGGGTTATGAGCAGTTCTTC
NA	TRBV10-3	NA	TRBJ2-1	CAISESQPGGSYNEQFF	TGTGCCATCAGTGAGTCGCAGCCAGGAGGGTCCTACAATGAGCAGTTCTTC
NA	TRBV7-2	TRBD1	TRBJ2-5	CASSSRDRGETQYF	TGTGCCAGCAGCTCCAGGGACAGAGGAGAGACCCAGTACTTC
NA	TRBV18	NA	TRBJ1-2	CASSPSSGDGYTF	TGTGCCAGCTCACCATCGTCCGGGGATGGCTACACCTTC
NA	TRBV18	NA	TRBJ1-1	CASSPGGHTEAFF	TGTGCCAGCTCACCGGGGGGGCACACTGAAGCTTTCTTT
NA	TRBV11-2	NA	TRBJ2-5	CASSLDPGIQETQYF	TGTGCCAGCAGCTTAGATCCAGGGATCCAAGAGACCCAGTACTTC
NA	TRBV19	NA	TRBJ1-2	CASSQQVNYGYTF	TGTGCCAGTTCACAGCAAGTTAACTATGGCTACACCTTC
NA	TRBV5-6	TRBD2	TRBJ2-3	CASSLAGGGTDTQYF	TGTGCCAGCAGCTTGGCGGGGGGGGGCACAGATACGCAGTATTTT
few	TRBV7-9	NA	TRBJ2-1	CASGSTGNEQFF	TGTGCCAGCGGTTCGACGGGTAATGAGCAGTTCTTC
NA	TRBV29-1	TRBD2	TRBJ2-5	CSVDLAGGGETQYF	TGCAGCGTTGACCTAGCGGGGGGGGGAGAGACCCAGTACTTC
NA	TRBV2	NA	TRBJ2-3	CASSPSWDSTDTQYF	TGTGCCAGCAGCCCTTCGTGGGACTCCACAGATACGCAGTATTTT
NA	TRBV30	TRBD2	TRBJ2-1	CAWSVGTSGGDEQFF	TGTGCCTGGAGTGTCGGGACTAGCGGGGGCGATGAGCAGTTCTTC
NA	TRBV6-4	NA	TRBJ1-1	CASSDSGGVSEAFF	TGTGCCAGCAGTGACTCCGGGGGGGTGTCTGAAGCTTTCTTT
few	TRBV4-3	TRBD1	TRBJ1-4	CASSQGTGRDEKLFF	TGCGCCAGCAGCCAGGGGACAGGGCGGGATGAAAAACTGTTTTTT
once	TRBV3-1/TRBV3-2	NA	TRBJ2-3	CASSQEGRASTDTQYF	TGTGCCAGCAGCCAAGAAGGGCGGGCTAGCACAGATACGCAGTATTTT
NA	TRBV5-1	NA	TRBJ2-2	CASSPLDRSTGELFF	TGCGCCAGCAGCCCTCTGGACAGATCCACCGGGGAGCTGTTTTTT
NA	TRBV6-5	TRBD1	TRBJ1-6	CASSLQGSNSPLHF	TGTGCCAGCAGCCTACAGGGGTCTAATTCACCCCTCCACTTT
NA	TRBV4-2	TRBD1	TRBJ1-1	CASRAGQENTEAFF	TGTGCCAGCAGAGCGGGACAGGAGAACACTGAAGCTTTCTTT
NA	TRBV4-2	NA	TRBJ1-5	CASSQQESNQPQHF	TGTGCCAGCAGCCAACAAGAGAGCAATCAGCCCCAGCATTTT
few	TRBV5-1	TRBD2	TRBJ2-5	CAIRTSLETQYF	TGCGCCATCCGGACTAGCCTAGAGACCCAGTACTTC
NA	TRBV19	TRBD1	TRBJ1-2	CASSLRQGRDYGYTF	TGTGCCAGTAGTCTCCGACAGGGACGCGACTATGGCTACACCTTC
NA	TRBV6-2/TRBV6-3	TRBD1	TRBJ1-5	CASSRATGDGNQPQHF	TGTGCCAGCAGCCGCGCTACAGGGGACGGCAATCAGCCCCAGCATTTT
NA	TRBV7-9	TRBD2	TRBJ2-3	CASSLEVGGALDTQYF	TGTGCCAGCAGCTTAGAGGTCGGGGGGGCTTTAGATACGCAGTATTTT
NA	TRBV7-2	NA	TRBJ1-6	CASGFRGSPLHF	TGTGCCAGCGGTTTCCGAGGTTCACCCCTCCACTTT
NA	TRBV6-1	NA	TRBJ1-6	CASSEQGYRSYNSPLHF	TGTGCCAGCAGTGAACAGGGTTATCGCTCCTATAATTCACCCCTCCACTTT
NA	TRBV7-9	NA	TRBJ1-6	CASSFGSSYNSPLHF	TGTGCCAGCAGCTTTGGGAGCTCCTATAATTCACCCCTCCACTTT
NA	TRBV24-1	TRBD2	TRBJ2-3	CATSTSGDTDTQYF	TGTGCCACCAGCACTAGCGGCGACACAGATACGCAGTATTTT
few	TRBV12-3/TRBV12-4	NA	TRBJ1-3	CASRRGDGNTIYF	TGTGCCAGCCGGCGGGGGGACGGAAACACCATATATTTT